This TCR beta chain was recorded in a study of blood T cell repertoires in COVID-19. Assay used: immunoSEQ multiplex PCR; TCRdb lists only in-frame clones, some missing. The repertoire includes roughly 90,000 clones, around 85% of them detected once, and around 3.1% sits in the top ten. V lost 5 bases to trimming and J lost 3 bases; unmatched junction nucleotides: 4. This CDR3 contains 14 residues. CDR1 SGHTA and CDR2 FQGNSA come from the germline V gene. The sequence was obtained from a man aged 50-59 years with acute or convalescent COVID-19. The sequenced sample consisted of peripheral blood. This chain connects TRBV7-2 to TRBJ1-2, with 9 nucleotides matching TRBD1. The CDR3 loop reads CASSLDRGDYGYTF. The CDR3 DNA reads as TGTGCCAGCAGCCTGGACAGGGGCGACTATGGCTACACCTTC.